This T cell receptor beta chain was identified during a study of T cell responses to AZD1222 COVID-19 vaccine. V lost 4 bases and J 3 bases, leaving 17 bases between the germline ends. This CDR3 is built from 16 residues. Germline loops: CDR1 KGHDR, CDR2 SFDVKD. Sequencing was performed with immunoSEQ multiplex PCR; in TCRdb, only in-frame clones are kept and a portion is missing. The data show about 170,000 clones, with about nine tenths seen just once and less than 3% held by the top ten. The chain combines TRBV24-1 with TRBJ2-5; D call uncertain. The origin of this receptor is an adult in good health. The sample was peripheral blood, taken on day 0 of AZD1222 vaccination. CDR3 nucleotides: TGTGCCACCAGTGACCCCGCTGGAATTGGGAAAGAGACCCAGTACTTC. It translates to CATSDPAGIGKETQYF.